Below, 20 T cell receptor beta chains from the same sample are listed, as sequenced in a study of shared clonotypes between healthy human individuals. Data came from immunoSEQ multiplex PCR; TCRdb stores just in-frame clones and leaves some out. The sample lists 2 million or so clones, 95% occurring once. What was sequenced was naive CD4+ T cells sorted from blood. Subset specified: CD45RA+ positively selected. The receptors were gathered from a man between 18 and 35 years old in good health.

The rearrangement uses TRBV9 and TRBJ1-1; unclear D gene. V was pared by 3 bases and J by 6 bases, with 15 bases between. Germline assignment: CDR1 SGDLS and CDR2 YYNGEE. The CDR3 spans 14 residues. The CDR3 here is CASSAPPSGSEAFF. CDR3 coding DNA: TGTGCCAGCAGCGCCCCCCCTTCGGGGTCTGAAGCTTTCTTT. The full variable domain, rest sourced from reference TRBV9 and TRBJ1-1, is DSGVTQTPKHLITATGQRVTLRCSPRSGDLSVYWYQQSLDQGLQFLIQYYNGEERAKGNILERFSAQQFPDLHSELNLSSLELGDSALYFCASSAPPSGSEAFFGQGTRLTVV.

The chain links TRBV5-4 to TRBJ2-7; 8 nucleotides match TRBD2. Germline CDR1 reads SGHNT; CDR2 reads YYREEE (reference sequence). The CDR3 sequence is 16 residues long. V lost 4 bases to trimming and J lost 0 bases; unmatched junction nucleotides: 9. CDR3 nucleotide sequence: TGTGCCAGCAGCCCTGAAAGCGGGGGCATCTCCTACGAGCAGTACTTC. Its protein product is CASSPESGGISYEQYF.

The genes are TRBV6-6 and TRBJ1-2; 7 bases agree with TRBD1. CDR3 length: 15 amino acids. Germline V gives CDR1 MNHNY, CDR2 SVGAGI (reference sequence). The V and J ends lost 0 bases and 1 base, in that order; junction bases with no gene match: 2. The CDR3 loop is CASSYSRDSNYGYTF. In DNA form, the CDR3 reads TGTGCCAGCAGTTACTCCCGGGACAGTAACTATGGCTACACCTTC.

The chain couples TRBV18 to TRBJ2-1, with 10 bases lining up with TRBD2. CDR3 size: 15 residues. The V segment lost 0 bases and the J segment 7 bases; nucleotides outside the gene matches: 3. Germline lookup yields CDR1 KGHSH and CDR2 LQKENI. In DNA, the CDR3 is TGTGCCAGCTCACCACCGGGACTAGCGATGAATGAGCAGTTCTTC. It translates to CASSPPGLAMNEQFF.

This rearrangement joins TRBV7-2 to TRBJ1-6, with D perhaps matching TRBD1 (5 bases). The length of the CDR3 is 15 residues. Germline assignment: CDR1 SGHTA and CDR2 FQGNSA. Trimming shortened V by 0 bases and J by 10 bases, and 13 bases separated the two germline ends. This CDR3 reads CASSLAPGTGSPLHF. The CDR3 DNA follows: TGTGCCAGCAGCTTAGCACCAGGGACGGGGTCACCCCTCCACTTT.

The V gene is TRBV29-1, the J gene TRBJ2-1; 8 positions match TRBD2. This CDR3 has 15 amino acids. Germline trimming cut 0 bases from V and 8 bases from J; bases unmatched to any gene: 9. Per germline, CDR1 SQVTM and CDR2 ANQGSEA. CDR3: CSVEDSPSGRYEQFF. The CDR3 DNA is TGCAGCGTTGAAGATTCCCCTAGCGGGCGTTATGAGCAGTTCTTC.

On this clone: A much larger clone lies one base from this, so it may be a read error. The genes are TRBV6-4 and TRBJ2-2; D is undetermined. The V and J ends lost 3 bases and 2 bases respectively, with 1 base between them. Germline-derived CDR1 and CDR2 are MRHNA and SNTAGT. This CDR3 is 12 amino acids long. As DNA, the CDR3 is TGTGCCAGCAGTGAAAACACCGGGGAGCTGTTTTTT. It is translated as CASSENTGELFF.

This chain uses TRBV2 with TRBJ1-1; perhaps TRBD1 as D (5 bases). CDR1 is SNHLY and CDR2 is FYNNEI in the germline V gene. The CDR3 is 15 amino acids. With 6 bases removed from V and 0 bases from J, the gap between germline ends came to 14 bases. The CDR3 DNA follows: TGTGCCAGCAGACCAGAGGGGACCCTGAACACTGAAGCTTTCTTT. Residues: CASRPEGTLNTEAFF.

The V and J genes are TRBV5-1 and TRBJ2-3; possibly TRBD2 for D (6 bases). The CDR3 is 15 amino acids. V lost 0 bases and J 3 bases, leaving 11 bases between the germline ends. Germline V gives CDR1 SGHRS, CDR2 YFSETQ. The CDR3 spells CASSLAETRTDTQYF. CDR3 nucleotide sequence: TGCGCCAGCAGCTTGGCCGAGACTAGAACAGATACGCAGTATTTT.

The chain uses TRBV7-2 and TRBJ2-1; 11 bases are shared with TRBD2. Trimming at V came to 2 bases and at J to 0 bases, leaving 6 bases not matched to a gene. The CDR3 is made up of 18 amino acids. Germline CDR1 is SGHTA and CDR2 is FQGNSA. The CDR3 region has the DNA TGTGCCAGCAGCTTAAACGTACTAGCGGGAGTCTCCTACAATGAGCAGTTCTTC. It translates to CASSLNVLAGVSYNEQFF.

V gene TRBV7-6 combines with J gene TRBJ2-7, with 8 bases that match TRBD1. Unmatched junction bases numbered 4, after V lost 1 base and J lost 2 bases. Per the germline V gene, CDR1 is SGHVS and CDR2 is FNYEAQ. CDR3 length: 15 residues. The CDR3 sequence is CASSLGVGQAYEQYF. The DNA for the CDR3 is TGTGCCAGCAGCTTAGGGGTGGGACAGGCCTACGAGCAGTACTTC.

The chain links TRBV7-8 to TRBJ1-5; D gene uncertain. The CDR3 is made up of 17 amino acids. V was trimmed by 3 bases and J by 4 bases, leaving 19 bases between them. Germline CDR1 SGHVS, CDR2 FQNEAQ. CDR3: CASSLEVWELGNQPQHF. The CDR3 nucleotides are TGTGCCAGCAGCTTGGAGGTGTGGGAATTAGGGAATCAGCCCCAGCATTTT.

The chain links TRBV4-3 to TRBJ2-1, with 7 bases identical to TRBD2. The germline CDR1 and CDR2 sequences are LGHNA and YSLEER. The V gene end was trimmed by 1 base and the J gene end by 4 bases; junction bases not matched to a gene: 7. The CDR3 runs 16 residues. CDR3 region: CASSQGSAGLYNEQFF. DNA of the CDR3: TGCGCCAGCAGCCAAGGATCAGCGGGACTTTACAATGAGCAGTTCTTC.

The rearrangement joins TRBV10-3 to TRBJ2-3; 9 positions agree with TRBD2. V gave up 8 bases and J gave up 4 bases; unmatched junction bases: 4. This CDR3 has 13 residues. CDR1 and CDR2 from the germline V gene are ENHRY and SYGVKD. CDR3 in amino acids: CAIAGGGADTQYF. Here the CDR3 DNA reads TGTGCCATCGCGGGAGGGGGTGCAGATACGCAGTATTTT.

The gene calls are TRBV2 and TRBJ2-3; D possibly corresponds to TRBD1 (7 bases). This CDR3 has 14 amino acids. V lost 6 bases and J 1 base, leaving 11 bases between the germline ends. Germline CDR1 SNHLY, CDR2 FYNNEI. The CDR3 DNA reads as TGTGCCAGCAGCGGAGGGGGCGGCACAGATACGCAGTATTTT. Protein product: CASSGGGGTDTQYF.

The sample holds one count of this clone. This sequence joins TRBV13 and TRBJ1-4; 10 bases are a match to TRBD1. The CDR3 length is 14 residues. Per the germline V gene, CDR1 is PRHDT and CDR2 is FYEKMQ (reference sequence). With V trimmed by 5 bases and J by 8 bases, 5 bases remained unmatched. This CDR3 is CASSRQGAREKLFF. CDR3 DNA: TGTGCCAGCAGCAGACAGGGGGCCAGGGAAAAACTGTTTTTT.

In this sample, this clone turned up once. DNA for the CDR3: TGTGCCACCGCGGGGGGGCCAGTTAGAAATACGCAGTATTTT. It codes for CATAGGPVRNTQYF. The chain couples TRBV28 to TRBJ2-3, with 9 bases aligning to TRBD2. Losses at the gene ends were 10 bases for V and 7 bases for J; bases not matched to a gene: 12. The CDR3 totals 14 residues. Germline V gives CDR1 MDHEN, CDR2 SYDVKM.

The rearrangement uses TRBV27 and TRBJ2-5, with 7 bases matching TRBD1. V lost 5 bases, J lost 10 bases, and 16 bases stayed unmatched. Germline loops: CDR1 MNHEY, CDR2 SMNVEV (reference sequence). The CDR3 length is 15 residues. The CDR3 region is CASSPGGQPKGDQYF. The CDR3 bases are TGTGCCAGCAGTCCTGGGGGACAGCCTAAAGGTGACCAGTACTTC.

The count of this clone is one. V is TRBV19 and J is TRBJ1-2; 11 bases align to TRBD1. Germline loops: CDR1 LNHDA, CDR2 SQIVND (reference sequence). The CDR3 length is 15 residues. Trimming removed 4 bases from V and 5 bases from J; junction bases left unmatched: 6. The CDR3, as DNA: TGTGCCAGTAGTAGACCGGGACAGGGGGTATATGGCTACACCTTC. It yields the protein CASSRPGQGVYGYTF.

The chain couples TRBV6-6 to TRBJ2-7, with TRBD1 identical over 9 bases. The CDR3 is 16 residues long. CDR1 and CDR2 (germline): MNHNY, SVGAGI (reference sequence). V lost 6 bases, J lost 0 bases, and 9 bases stayed unmatched. The DNA for the CDR3 is TGTGCCAGCAGGTCCCGGGACAGGGCAAGCTCCTACGAGCAGTACTTC. The encoded protein is CASRSRDRASSYEQYF.